Below are 12 T cell receptor beta chains sequenced from a single sample in a study of T cells in narcolepsy. Clones were sequenced by immunoSEQ multiplex PCR, and TCRdb holds only the in-frame ones, with some missing. Of around 30,000 clones listed, about 80% are singletons. Sequenced input: CD45RA- memory CD4+ T cells from PBMCs. Every receptor here comes from a human donor with narcolepsy.

V usage is TRBV11-2 and J usage is TRBJ1-1; D perhaps matches TRBD1 (5 bases). The CDR3 is made up of 16 amino acids. Trimming pared 5 bases from V and 0 bases from J, leaving 16 bases between. Germline loops: CDR1 SGHAT, CDR2 FQNNGV. Here the CDR3 DNA reads TGTGCCAGCAGCGTCGGGTTCGGGGGGTTGAACACTGAAGCTTTCTTT. Translating it yields CASSVGFGGLNTEAFF.

J is TRBJ2-7 and V is TRBV28; 9 bases map to TRBD1. The CDR3 totals 15 residues. V gave up 6 bases and J gave up 6 bases; unmatched junction bases: 12. Germline CDR1 reads MDHEN; CDR2 reads SYDVKM. The CDR3 bases are TGTGCCAGCAGACAGCCACCGGGACAGGGTAGCGAGCAGTACTTC. This gives the protein CASRQPPGQGSEQYF.

The V gene is TRBV30, the J gene TRBJ1-5; D ambiguous. CDR1 and CDR2 (germline): GTSNPN, SVGIG (reference sequence). The V gene lost 2 bases and the J gene lost 2 bases, with 7 bases spanning the gap. The CDR3 covers 13 residues. The CDR3 region has the DNA TGTGCCTGGAGTTTGGCGGGCAATCAGCCCCAGCATTTT. This encodes CAWSLAGNQPQHF.

Here the CDR3 DNA reads TGTGCCAGCAGTCCAGACAATGAGGGGACCCAGTACTTC. This codes for CASSPDNEGTQYF. The chain couples TRBV28 to TRBJ2-5; TRBD2 might be the D (5 bases). This CDR3 contains 13 residues. CDR1 and CDR2 (germline): MDHEN, SYDVKM. V lost 5 bases to trimming and J lost 7 bases, with 14 bases between them.

The gene calls are TRBV5-6 and TRBJ2-5; 7 bases align to TRBD2. Germline V CDR1 and CDR2: SGHDT, YYEEEE. The ends lost 4 bases at V and 1 base at J; junction bases unmatched: 10. The CDR3 is 16 residues long. CDR3 sequence (DNA): TGTGCCAGCAGCCCCTGGAGCGGGGTAAGCCAAGAGACCCAGTACTTC. Its translation is CASSPWSGVSQETQYF.

The chain has TRBV6-1 and TRBJ2-3; the match to TRBD2 covers 15 bases. The CDR3 has 18 residues. Germline loops: CDR1 MNHNS, CDR2 SASEGT. With V trimmed by 4 bases and J by 1 base, 6 bases remained unmatched. As DNA, the CDR3 is TGTGCCAGCAGTGCCCGGACTAGCGGGGGGGCCGGCACAGATACGCAGTATTTT. Protein sequence: CASSARTSGGAGTDTQYF.

The chain recombines TRBV4-3 with TRBJ2-3, with D perhaps matching TRBD2 (5 bases). The germline CDR1 and CDR2 sequences are LGHNA and YSLEER. CDR3 length: 15 residues. V was trimmed by 0 bases and J by 0 bases, leaving 7 bases between them. Here the CDR3 DNA reads TGCGCCAGCAGCCAAGAACTAGATAGCACAGATACGCAGTATTTT. Encoded protein: CASSQELDSTDTQYF.

The V gene is TRBV30, the J gene TRBJ1-5, with D unclear. The V gene lost 1 base and the J gene lost 3 bases, with 7 bases spanning the gap. The germline CDR1 and CDR2 sequences are GTSNPN and SVGIG (reference sequence). CDR3 size: 13 residues. The CDR3 is CAWSDSNNQPQHF. CDR3 in DNA: TGTGCCTGGAGTGATAGCAACAATCAGCCCCAGCATTTT.

The chain links TRBV5-4 to TRBJ2-7; tentative D call: TRBD1 (6 bases). In germline, CDR1 is SGHNT, CDR2 YYREEE (reference sequence). Between the trimmed V and J ends, which lost 9 bases and 2 bases, there was a span of 27 bases. The CDR3 is 17 amino acids. CDR3 loop: CANRYRTDTPVTYEQYF. The CDR3 coding sequence is TGTGCCAATAGGTATAGGACAGATACTCCGGTGACCTACGAGCAGTACTTC.

The rearrangement uses TRBV2 and TRBJ2-2; possible D gene TRBD1, 8 bases. Germline V gene sequence: CDR1 SNHLY, CDR2 FYNNEI. V was trimmed by 4 bases and J by 5 bases, leaving 11 bases between them. The CDR3 is 14 amino acids. CDR3 sequence (DNA): TGTGCCAGCAGTGTACAGGGGGGGACCGGGGAGCTGTTTTTT. Translation: CASSVQGGTGELFF.

The chain has TRBV2 and TRBJ1-2; no firm D call. Germline V lookup: CDR1 SNHLY, CDR2 FYNNEI. The CDR3 has 12 amino acids. Trimming took 1 base from V and 8 from J, leaving 8 bases between them. The CDR3 region is CASSEGAGGYTF. The CDR3 DNA is TGTGCCAGCAGTGAAGGGGCTGGAGGCTACACCTTC.

This clone turned up a few times. This chain connects TRBV9 to TRBJ2-2; 9 nucleotides line up with TRBD1. CDR1 is SGDLS, CDR2 YYNGEE, per germline. V lost 6 bases and J lost 4; bases outside the gene matches: 4. This CDR3 contains 14 residues. This CDR3 reads CASTRTGVTGELFF. The CDR3 nucleotides are TGTGCCAGCACCAGGACAGGGGTCACCGGGGAGCTGTTTTTT.